A single sample is the source of the 3 T cell receptor beta chains below, sequenced in a study of T-cell reconstitution after alpha-beta-depleted transplantation in children. Preparing the TCRbeta library involved the use of unique molecular identifiers. Each CDR3 protein is one row after TCRdb ran MiXCR on the PCR reads. In the table there are around 960,000 distinct CDR3 sequences, about 30% of which are singletons. Specimen: PBMCs, mostly from graft donor cells, collected 360 days after TCRalphabeta/CD19-depleted stem cell transplant. Receptor source: a boy younger than two who had a stem cell transplant for SCID, so the T cells may come from the graft donor.

This clonotype was seen only a few times. The J gene is TRBJ2-3, the V gene TRBV3-1, with D unresolved. The germline V and J ends were trimmed by 0 bases and 6 bases, with 10 bases remaining between them. The germline V gene encodes CDR1 LGHDT and CDR2 YNNKEL (reference sequence). The CDR3 consists of 14 residues. CDR3 sequence: CASSQEGRRDTQYF. The CDR3 DNA reads TGTGCCAGCAGCCAAGAAGGCCGCCGGGATACGCAGTATTTT.

The chain links TRBV10-3 to TRBJ2-3; D is uncertain. From germline, CDR1 is ENHRY and CDR2 SYGVKD. The V end lost 3 bases, the J end lost 7 bases, and 5 bases lay between the germline ends. This CDR3 is built from 11 residues. The CDR3 DNA reads TGTGCCATCAGTGAAACTCATACGCAGTATTTT. Translating gives CAISETHTQYF.

This clonotype has a handful of counts. The rearrangement uses TRBV5-1 and TRBJ2-3; 10 bases fit TRBD2. The CDR3 covers 16 residues. In germline, CDR1 is SGHRS, CDR2 YFSETQ. J was trimmed by 2 bases and V by 4 bases; bases with no gene match: 7. CDR3 protein: CASSPIAGGVTDTQYF. As DNA, the CDR3 is TGCGCCAGCAGCCCTATAGCGGGGGGCGTCACAGATACGCAGTATTTT.